These T cell receptor beta chains were read from a single sample in a study of blood T cell repertoires in COVID-19. Profiling relied on immunoSEQ multiplex PCR, and the TCRdb table lists in-frame clones only, not all of them. The sample records about 180,000 clones, roughly nine tenths being singletons. Material for sequencing was peripheral blood. Receptors were obtained from a man between 65 and 85 years old with active or convalescent COVID-19. Each CDR3 is given with its conserved first and last residue. Fields, in order: clone size, V gene, J gene, CDR3 length, D gene, CDR3 protein, CDR3 DNA. The D gene is left open where the match is weak. Part of the rows lack a size; the others show once, few, many or a class for expanded clones.

-	TRBV6-5	TRBJ1-1	15	-	CASSYSNRGNTEAFF	TGTGCCAGCAGTTACTCGAACCGGGGGAACACTGAAGCTTTCTTT
once	TRBV6-5	TRBJ1-2	13	-	CASSYVENYGYTF	TGTGCCAGCAGTTATGTAGAAAACTATGGCTACACCTTC
many	TRBV18	TRBJ1-4	18	TRBD1	CASSPSGDRTVGRTKLFF	TGTGCCAGCTCACCATCAGGGGACAGGACCGTAGGTCGAACAAAACTGTTTTTT
-	TRBV5-8	TRBJ2-3	17	-	CASSFRARGATGGTQYF	TGTGCCAGCAGCTTCCGTGCGCGCGGGGCTACCGGAGGGACGCAGTATTTT
few	TRBV29-1	TRBJ2-1	14	TRBD2	CSGKGLAGVNEQFF	TGCAGCGGGAAGGGACTAGCGGGAGTAAATGAGCAGTTCTTC
-	TRBV18	TRBJ2-3	15	TRBD2	CASSNSGLAGDTQYF	TGTGCCAGCTCCAACTCGGGACTAGCGGGAGATACGCAGTATTTT
-	TRBV5-1	TRBJ1-6	16	-	CASSLPTGLRDSPLHF	TGCGCCAGCAGCTTGCCGACAGGCCTTAGGGATTCACCCCTCCACTTT
-	TRBV4-3	TRBJ2-1	14	TRBD1	CASSGGQIYNEQFF	TGCGCCAGCAGTGGGGGACAGATTTACAATGAGCAGTTCTTC
-	TRBV9	TRBJ2-7	15	TRBD1	CASSATGTGAYEQYF	TGTGCCAGCAGCGCAACCGGGACAGGGGCCTACGAGCAGTACTTC
-	TRBV7-2	TRBJ2-3	18	TRBD2	CASSLAPRTSGGTDTQYF	TGTGCCAGCAGCTTAGCCCCAAGGACTAGCGGGGGGACAGATACGCAGTATTTT
-	TRBV30	TRBJ1-6	15	TRBD1	CAWSTGGSYNSPLHF	TGTGCCTGGAGCACAGGGGGCTCCTATAATTCACCCCTCCACTTT
-	TRBV11-2	TRBJ1-2	15	-	CASSRNTGPSYGYTF	TGTGCCAGCAGCCGAAATACAGGGCCCAGCTATGGCTACACCTTC
once	TRBV27	TRBJ2-7	13	-	CASSSSTVYEQYF	TGTGCCAGCAGTTCCTCGACAGTATACGAGCAGTACTTC
-	TRBV5-1	TRBJ1-2	13	-	CASSSGGHYGYTF	TGCGCCAGCAGCTCCGGGGGACACTATGGCTACACCTTC
once	TRBV9	TRBJ2-2	18	TRBD1	CASSVRGGGQGSTGELFF	TGTGCCAGCAGCGTAAGGGGCGGGGGACAGGGGTCCACCGGGGAGCTGTTTTTT
-	TRBV6-6	TRBJ1-6	13	-	CASSYDSNSPLHF	TGTGCCAGCAGTTACGACAGTAATTCACCCCTCCACTTT
-	TRBV5-8	TRBJ2-7	13	-	CASSLGQNYEQYF	TGTGCCAGCAGCTTGGGACAGAACTACGAGCAGTACTTC